These 26 T cell receptor beta chains share one sample of origin, sequenced in a study of blood T cell repertoires in COVID-19. Sequenced by immunoSEQ multiplex PCR; TCRdb stores in-frame clones only, minus some. The sample records around 250,000 clones, roughly nine tenths being singletons. Material for sequencing was peripheral blood. These receptors all come from a woman in her forties who had recovered from COVID-19.

The chain links TRBV18 to TRBJ2-5; D gene ambiguous. This CDR3 contains 12 residues. Trimming shortened V by 1 base and J by 5 bases, and 5 bases separated the two germline ends. Per germline, CDR1 KGHSH and CDR2 LQKENI. The CDR3 loop is CASSPQEETQYF. The CDR3 DNA reads TGTGCCAGCTCACCACAGGAGGAGACCCAGTACTTC.

The chain combines TRBV6-5 with TRBJ2-7, with 7 bases that match TRBD1. V shed 5 bases and J 4 bases; nucleotides not matched to a gene: 8. Germline V gene lookup returns CDR1 MNHEY and CDR2 SVGAGI. The CDR3 contains 14 residues. This CDR3 is CASSPRAGGYEQYV. DNA for the CDR3: TGTGCCAGCAGTCCGAGGGCAGGGGGATACGAGCAGTACGTC.

The J gene is TRBJ1-4, the V gene TRBV21-1. TRBV21-1 is a listed pseudogene. CDR3 length equals 17 residues. The DNA of the CDR3 is TGTGCCAGCAACACGGGGGGAGCAAATCCAACTAATGAAAAACTGTTTTTT. Translation: CASNTGGANPTNEKLFF.

The chain is built from TRBV19 and TRBJ2-7; D possibly corresponds to TRBD1 (6 bases). Trimming cost V 8 bases and J 5 bases, with 16 bases left between them. The germline gives CDR1 LNHDA, CDR2 SQIVND (reference sequence). The CDR3 length is 13 residues. The CDR3 region has the DNA TGTGCCAGTCGGACAGCTCCGGGTCACGAGCAGTACTTC. It yields the protein CASRTAPGHEQYF.

The gene calls are TRBV18 and TRBJ1-1; tentative D call: TRBD1 (5 bases). Deletions cut 4 bases from V and 5 bases from J, with 11 bases between. This CDR3 contains 13 residues. Germline values: CDR1 KGHSH, CDR2 LQKENI. In DNA form, the CDR3 reads TGTGCCAGCTCACGGGACGGGAGGACTGAAGCTTTCTTT. Its protein product is CASSRDGRTEAFF. The complete variable domain, with remaining parts taken from reference TRBV18 and TRBJ1-1, reads NAGVMQNPRHLVRRRGQEARLRCSPMKGHSHVYWYRQLPEEGLKFMVYLQKENIIDESGMPKERFSAEFPKEGPSILRIQQVVRGDSAAYFCASSRDGRTEAFFGQGTRLTVV.

Remarks on this clone: The junction differs from germline at one of its ends, possibly a read error. The genes are TRBV28 and TRBJ1-2, with a weak D call TRBD1 (5 bases). The CDR3 is made up of 8 amino acids. The germline CDR1 and CDR2 sequences are MDHEN and SYDVKM. CDR3 coding DNA: TGTGCCAGCAGCCCTCGGGGGTTC. As protein: CASSPRGF.

Here the CDR3 reads CASRPDRQTQPQHF. Written as DNA, the CDR3 is TGTGCCAGCAGACCAGACAGACAAACCCAACCCCAGCATTTT. The chain links TRBV6-5 to TRBJ1-5; TRBD1 is a possible D gene (5 bases). The CDR3 contains 14 residues. V was trimmed by 6 bases and J by 10 bases, leaving 19 bases between them. Germline values: CDR1 MNHEY, CDR2 SVGAGI.

The rearrangement links TRBV30 to TRBJ1-1; D is uncertain. V gave up 5 bases and J gave up 1 base, with 11 bases separating them. Germline lookup yields CDR1 GTSNPN and CDR2 SVGIG (reference sequence). The CDR3 length is 13 residues. DNA for the CDR3: TGTGCCTGGTCTGCAGATCGGAACACTGAAGCTTTCTTT. This sequence encodes CAWSADRNTEAFF.

CDR3 sequence (DNA): TGTGCCAGCAGCCCTGGACAGGGGGCGGTTCAGCCCCAGCATTTT. Translating it yields CASSPGQGAVQPQHF. The rearrangement uses TRBV9 and TRBJ1-5; 11 bases are shared with TRBD1. The trim removed 4 bases at V and 6 bases at J, leaving 6 bases unmatched. This CDR3 is 15 amino acids long. Germline loops: CDR1 SGDLS, CDR2 YYNGEE.

V gene TRBV19 combines with J gene TRBJ1-1; no clear D gene. CDR3 size: 16 residues. CDR1 is LNHDA and CDR2 is SQIVND in the germline V gene (reference sequence). Trimming stripped 3 bases from V and 0 bases from J, with 14 bases between. CDR3 sequence reads: CASSMYVGAVNTEAFF. In nucleotides, the CDR3 is TGTGCCAGTAGTATGTACGTAGGAGCAGTGAACACTGAAGCTTTCTTT.

The chain links TRBV11-2 to TRBJ2-5, with D possibly TRBD1 on 6 matching bases. Germline CDR1 SGHAT, CDR2 FQNNGV. Between the trimmed V and J ends, which lost 6 bases and 5 bases, there was a span of 13 bases. The length of the CDR3 is 13 residues. DNA of the CDR3: TGTGCCAGCAGACCAACAGGGTTGGAGACCCAGTACTTC. Its protein product is CASRPTGLETQYF.

The chain is built from TRBV11-2 and TRBJ2-3; 11 bases fit TRBD2. J gave up 5 bases and V 3 bases, and 7 bases lay outside the gene matches. CDR3 size: 16 residues. Germline lookup yields CDR1 SGHAT and CDR2 FQNNGV. The CDR3 bases are TGTGCCAGCAGCTTTAGACTAGCGGGAACCGGAGATACGCAGTATTTT. This gives the protein CASSFRLAGTGDTQYF.

In its sample, this clone was seen a few times. The rearrangement uses TRBV7-9 and TRBJ2-7; D may be TRBD2 (5 bases). With 3 bases removed from V and 6 bases from J, the gap between germline ends came to 12 bases. CDR3 length equals 13 residues. Germline assignment: CDR1 SEHNR and CDR2 FQNEAQ (reference sequence). CDR3 region: CASSLQEGSEQYV. The DNA for the CDR3 is TGTGCCAGCAGCTTGCAAGAGGGTAGCGAGCAGTACGTC.

CDR3 coding DNA: TGTGCCAGCAATGCCGGGGGGCGGGACGAGCAGTACTTC. This encodes CASNAGGRDEQYF. The V and J genes are TRBV28 and TRBJ2-7; TRBD2 is a possible D gene (7 bases). The CDR3 runs to 13 residues. CDR1 MDHEN and CDR2 SYDVKM come from the germline V gene. Trimming pared 7 bases from V and 5 bases from J, leaving 15 bases between.

J is TRBJ1-2 and V is TRBV30; D call uncertain. This CDR3 has 11 residues. Trimming left V 0 bases short and J 7 bases short, with 6 bases between. Germline-derived CDR1 and CDR2 are GTSNPN and SVGIG (reference sequence). Here the CDR3 DNA reads TGTGCCTGGAGTGTACCGGGTGGCTACACCTTC. It translates to CAWSVPGGYTF.

This clone was recorded once. The chain has TRBV9 and TRBJ2-3; 7 nucleotides line up with TRBD2. Germline CDR1 reads SGDLS; CDR2 reads YYNGEE. The CDR3 runs to 13 residues. Unmatched junction bases numbered 6, after V lost 2 bases and J lost 9 bases. CDR3 protein: CASSVDPRETQYF. The CDR3 DNA reads TGTGCCAGCAGCGTTGACCCGCGGGAGACGCAGTATTTT.

The chain has TRBV29-1 and TRBJ1-1; the match to TRBD1 covers 8 bases. CDR1 and CDR2 from the germline V gene are SQVTM and ANQGSEA. The CDR3 covers 13 residues. The V gene end was trimmed by 4 bases and the J gene end by 4 bases; junction bases not matched to a gene: 5. The CDR3 here is CSVAGQVVTEAFF. In DNA form, the CDR3 reads TGCAGCGTTGCGGGACAGGTGGTCACTGAAGCTTTCTTT.

The rearrangement joins TRBV7-2 to TRBJ2-1; a weak D match, TRBD1 (6 bases). The V end was cut by 3 bases, the J end by 3 bases, with 12 bases between. The CDR3 consists of 15 residues. Looked up from germline, CDR1 is SGHTA and CDR2 is FQGNSA. In DNA form, the CDR3 reads TGTGCCAGCAGCTTTGCAGGGGCCGGCTACAATGAGCAGTTCTTC. This sequence encodes CASSFAGAGYNEQFF.

This clone is a singleton in its sample. The chain has TRBV15 and TRBJ2-5; 7 positions agree with TRBD2. V lost 1 base and J lost 4; bases outside the gene matches: 6. This CDR3 has 15 residues. Per germline, CDR1 LNHNV and CDR2 YYDKDF (reference sequence). CDR3 sequence: CATSRVAGEGETQYF. CDR3 nucleotides: TGTGCCACCAGCAGAGTTGCGGGGGAGGGAGAGACCCAGTACTTC.

This chain uses TRBV11-3 with TRBJ2-6; D call uncertain. CDR3 length: 17 amino acids. Germline assignment: CDR1 SGHNT and CDR2 YENEEA. V gave up 1 base and J gave up 1 base, with 11 bases separating them. The CDR3 spells CASSLGHQISGANVLTF. CDR3 DNA: TGTGCCAGCAGCTTAGGACACCAGATTTCTGGGGCCAACGTCCTGACTTTC.

The CDR3 is CASSTGGRLTEAFF. Here the CDR3 DNA reads TGTGCCAGCAGCACAGGGGGACGGTTGACTGAAGCTTTCTTT. The chain is built from TRBV9 and TRBJ1-1; TRBD1 matches 8 bases. The CDR3 spans 14 residues. Germline CDR1 and CDR2: SGDLS and YYNGEE. With V trimmed by 4 bases and J by 5 bases, 7 bases remained unmatched.

The gene calls are TRBV7-2 and TRBJ2-5, with D possibly being TRBD2 (6 bases). The CDR3 has 15 amino acids. With 5 bases removed from V and 2 bases from J, the gap between germline ends came to 15 bases. Germline V lookup: CDR1 SGHTA, CDR2 FQGNSA. CDR3 protein: CASSQTGSGQETQYF. For the CDR3, the DNA is TGTGCCAGCAGCCAAACTGGTAGCGGTCAAGAGACCCAGTACTTC. The full variable domain, its missing parts supplied by reference TRBV7-2 and TRBJ2-5, is GAGVSQSPSNKVTEKGKDVELRCDPISGHTALYWYRQSLGQGLEFLIYFQGNSAPDKSGLPSDRFSAERTGGSVSTLTIQRTQQEDSAVYLCASSQTGSGQETQYFGPGTRLLVL.

The chain joins TRBV4-1 to TRBJ1-6; D is possibly TRBD1 (5 bases). V shed 3 bases and J shed 6 bases, with 12 bases lying between them. Germline lookup yields CDR1 MGHRA and CDR2 YSYEKL. The CDR3 covers 15 residues. In DNA form, the CDR3 reads TGCGCCAGCAGCCACTTTAGAGACAGTAATTCACCCCTCCACTTT. Translating gives CASSHFRDSNSPLHF.

V gene TRBV19 combines with J gene TRBJ2-5, with D tentatively TRBD1 (5 bases). CDR1 LNHDA and CDR2 SQIVND come from the germline V gene (reference sequence). V was clipped by 4 bases and J by 5 bases, with 17 bases between them. The length of the CDR3 is 15 residues. This chain's CDR3 is CASSTASGHRETQYF. The CDR3, as DNA: TGTGCCAGTAGTACGGCCTCGGGCCACAGGGAGACCCAGTACTTC.

This rearrangement joins TRBV9 to TRBJ2-2; D is possibly TRBD2 (6 bases). CDR1 SGDLS and CDR2 YYNGEE come from the germline V gene. The ends were cut back, 3 bases at V and 0 bases at J, with 12 bases in the middle. The CDR3 is 16 residues long. The DNA for the CDR3 is TGTGCCAGCAGCGCCTTACGCGGGACGAACACCGGGGAGCTGTTTTTT. Translating gives CASSALRGTNTGELFF. Based on the CDR3 plus reference TRBV9 and TRBJ2-2, the full variable domain is DSGVTQTPKHLITATGQRVTLRCSPRSGDLSVYWYQQSLDQGLQFLIQYYNGEERAKGNILERFSAQQFPDLHSELNLSSLELGDSALYFCASSALRGTNTGELFFGEGSRLTVL.

The chain combines TRBV5-6 with TRBJ1-1; 7 nucleotides match TRBD1. Per the germline V gene, CDR1 is SGHDT and CDR2 is YYEEEE. The CDR3 is 15 residues long. V lost 0 bases and J lost 5; bases outside the gene matches: 7. The CDR3 nucleotides are TGTGCCAGCAGCTTGGGGAGGGGGCGCGGGACTGAAGCTTTCTTT. It yields the protein CASSLGRGRGTEAFF. The variable domain in full, completed from reference TRBV5-6 and TRBJ1-1, reads DAGVTQSPTHLIKTRGQQVTLRCSPKSGHDTVSWYQQALGQGPQFIFQYYEEEERQRGNFPDRFSGHQFPNYSSELNVNALLLGDSALYLCASSLGRGRGTEAFFGQGTRLTVV.